These T cell receptor beta chains were read from a single sample in a study of identical twins. A single record per CDR3 protein comes from TCRdb applying MiXCR to the 5' RACE reads. The sample has 250,000 or so distinct CDR3 sequences; approximately 7.3% are singletons. This same sample was also taken into another study, of yellow fever vaccine responses in identical twins.

The sample comprised CD8+ T cells sorted from blood. These receptors all come from a woman younger than 30 in good health. The CDR3 runs from the conserved cysteine through the conserved F or W. D genes are given only for firm matches. Size is omitted from some rows. Given values are once, few, many or a class for expanded clones.

j_gene,len,v_gene,d_gene,abundance,CDR3aa,CDR3nt
TRBJ2-5,17,TRBV4-1,.,few,CASSQPPQGAGKETQYF,TGCGCCAGCAGCCAACCCCCACAGGGAGCGGGGAAAGAGACCCAGTACTTC
TRBJ2-1,13,TRBV28,.,few,CASSLSGENEQFF,TGTGCCAGCAGTTTATCTGGGGAGAATGAGCAGTTCTTC
TRBJ2-7,12,TRBV13,TRBD1,few,CASSAKPGQKYF,TGTGCCAGCAGCGCGAAACCGGGACAGAAGTACTTC
TRBJ2-3,14,TRBV27,TRBD1,many,CASGQGAAPDTQYF,TGTGCCAGCGGACAGGGGGCCGCCCCAGATACGCAGTATTTT
TRBJ1-1,15,TRBV29-1,.,many,CSIPEWEGLNTEAFF,TGCAGCATCCCCGAATGGGAGGGATTGAACACTGAAGCTTTCTTT
TRBJ2-2,15,TRBV13,.,.,CASSSGETNTGELFF,TGTGCCAGCAGCTCAGGGGAAACGAACACCGGGGAGCTGTTTTTT
TRBJ2-5,16,TRBV6-6,.,few,CASSLDGAAHQETQYF,TGTGCCAGCAGCCTAGATGGGGCAGCCCACCAAGAGACCCAGTACTTC
TRBJ2-7,13,TRBV3-1,.,.,CASSHHSSYEQYF,TGTGCCAGCAGCCACCACAGCTCCTACGAGCAGTACTTC
TRBJ2-1,16,TRBV4-1,TRBD2,few,CASSQTSGGAQNEQFF,TGCGCCAGCAGCCAAACCAGCGGGGGGGCACAAAATGAGCAGTTCTTC
TRBJ2-1,14,TRBV29-1,TRBD2,many,CSLIAGSSYNEQFF,TGCAGCTTAATAGCGGGGAGCTCCTACAATGAGCAGTTCTTC
TRBJ2-3,10,TRBV10-2,.,many,CASTTDTQYF,TGCGCCAGTACAACAGATACGCAGTATTTT
TRBJ1-1,14,TRBV28,.,.,CASSFSMGYTEAFF,TGTGCCAGCAGTTTTAGTATGGGCTACACTGAAGCTTTCTTT
TRBJ2-2,13,TRBV20-1,.,many,CSARAGNTGELFF,TGCAGTGCTAGAGCAGGGAACACCGGGGAGCTGTTTTTT
TRBJ2-1,14,TRBV7-6,TRBD2,.,CASSLGGLVSEQFF,TGTGCCAGCAGCTTAGGAGGACTAGTGTCTGAGCAGTTCTTC
TRBJ2-7,12,TRBV9,.,.,CASSVTDYEQYF,TGTGCCAGCAGCGTCACAGACTACGAGCAGTACTTC
TRBJ1-2,16,TRBV6-5,.,.,CASSYSPGGVNYGYTF,TGTGCCAGCAGTTACTCCCCGGGAGGAGTTAACTATGGCTACACCTTC
TRBJ1-4,12,TRBV7-9,.,few,CASSAVDEKLFF,TGTGCCAGCAGTGCCGTTGATGAAAAACTGTTTTTT
TRBJ1-5,13,TRBV6-2/TRBV6-3,.,.,CASSYGMGQPQHF,TGTGCCAGCAGTTACGGGATGGGTCAGCCCCAGCATTTT
TRBJ1-1,17,TRBV10-3,.,many,CAISDHRDPNPDTEAFF,TGTGCCATCAGTGACCACCGGGACCCTAATCCGGACACTGAAGCTTTCTTT
TRBJ2-3,14,TRBV10-3,TRBD2,many,CAISEAGGADTQYF,TGTGCCATCAGTGAGGCGGGGGGTGCAGATACGCAGTATTTT
TRBJ2-1,15,TRBV29-1,.,.,CSVEGGGISYNEQFF,TGCAGCGTTGAGGGGGGCGGGATCTCCTACAATGAGCAGTTCTTC
TRBJ2-5,13,TRBV2,.,once,CASGGTQQETQYF,TGTGCCAGCGGAGGGACCCAACAAGAGACCCAGTACTTC
TRBJ1-1,12,TRBV2,.,few,CASNSANTEAFF,TGTGCCAGCAATTCAGCGAACACTGAAGCTTTCTTT
TRBJ2-5,16,TRBV5-6,TRBD1,many,CASSTDPYRGQETQYF,TGTGCCAGCAGCACCGACCCTTACAGGGGCCAAGAGACCCAGTACTTC
TRBJ2-1,17,TRBV28,.,few,CASSLFSVGVWGDEQFF,TGTGCCAGCAGCCTTTTTAGCGTCGGGGTGTGGGGCGATGAGCAGTTCTTC
TRBJ2-3,16,TRBV15,TRBD1,.,CATSDRDRVLTDTQYF,TGTGCCACCAGCGACCGGGACAGGGTTTTAACAGATACGCAGTATTTT
TRBJ2-5,14,TRBV11-2,TRBD2,.,CASSYRAGQETQYF,TGTGCCAGCAGCTACCGAGCGGGGCAAGAGACCCAGTACTTC
TRBJ2-5,17,TRBV12-3/TRBV12-4,.,many,CASSFKVRTPLQETQYF,TGTGCCAGCAGTTTTAAGGTCCGGACGCCTCTGCAAGAGACCCAGTACTTC
TRBJ2-7,15,TRBV13,TRBD2,many,CASSLRTSGSYEQYF,TGTGCCAGCAGCTTAAGGACTAGCGGCTCCTACGAGCAGTACTTC
TRBJ2-5,16,TRBV5-1,TRBD2,.,CASGAPLAEDQETQYF,TGCGCCAGTGGGGCCCCACTAGCGGAGGACCAAGAGACCCAGTACTTC
TRBJ2-7,12,TRBV5-4,.,few,CASSFNSLEQYF,TGTGCCAGCAGCTTTAACAGCCTCGAGCAGTACTTC
TRBJ2-1,15,TRBV6-4,TRBD2,.,CASSEGTSGHNEQFF,TGTGCCAGCAGTGAGGGGACTAGCGGGCACAATGAGCAGTTCTTC
TRBJ1-2,13,TRBV5-5,.,many,CASSLGSPFGYTF,TGTGCCAGCAGCTTAGGGTCACCATTTGGCTACACCTTC
TRBJ2-1,16,TRBV9,TRBD1,.,CASSVALGQGVNEQFF,TGTGCCAGCAGCGTAGCTTTAGGACAGGGGGTAAATGAGCAGTTCTTC
TRBJ1-2,16,TRBV7-9,.,few,CASSLPRAIKGNGYTF,TGTGCCAGCAGCTTACCGCGGGCCATAAAGGGTAATGGCTACACCTTC
TRBJ1-3,16,TRBV28,TRBD1,.,CASSLSGTGTGNTIYF,TGTGCCAGCAGTTTATCTGGGACAGGGACTGGAAACACCATATATTTT
TRBJ2-3,14,TRBV20-1,TRBD2,.,CSARDSGSTDTQYF,TGCAGTGCTAGAGATAGCGGGAGTACGGATACGCAGTATTTT
TRBJ1-1,15,TRBV16,TRBD1,many,CASSQGTGADTEAFF,TGTGCCAGCAGCCAAGGGACAGGGGCCGACACTGAAGCTTTCTTT
TRBJ2-7,17,TRBV12-3/TRBV12-4,TRBD2,few,CASSWTSGRNTTYEQYF,TGTGCCAGCAGTTGGACTAGCGGGAGGAACACCACCTACGAGCAGTACTTC
TRBJ2-1,15,TRBV4-1,.,.,CASSQEISGSNEQFF,TGCGCCAGCAGCCAAGAAATCTCAGGGAGCAATGAGCAGTTCTTC